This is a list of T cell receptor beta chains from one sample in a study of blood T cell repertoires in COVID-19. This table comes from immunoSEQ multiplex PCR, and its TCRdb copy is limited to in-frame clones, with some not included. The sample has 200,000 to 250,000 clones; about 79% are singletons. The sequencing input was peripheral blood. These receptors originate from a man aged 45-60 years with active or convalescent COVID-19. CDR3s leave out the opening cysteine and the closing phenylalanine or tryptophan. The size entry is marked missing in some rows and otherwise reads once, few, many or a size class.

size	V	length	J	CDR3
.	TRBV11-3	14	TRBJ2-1	ASSYGPGQGINEQF
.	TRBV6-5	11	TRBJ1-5	ASRGTGEQPQH
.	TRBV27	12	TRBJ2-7	ASSNVAGVGEQY
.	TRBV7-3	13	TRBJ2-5	ASSSQGLPQETQY
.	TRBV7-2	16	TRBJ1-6	ASSLAPRGSSYNSPLH
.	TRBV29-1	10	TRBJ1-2	SVDEGNYGYT
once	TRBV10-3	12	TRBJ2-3	AISPSGGSDTQY
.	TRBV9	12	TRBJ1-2	ASSVAGQGGSYT
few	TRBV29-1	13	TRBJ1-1	SVDKGWGVGTEAF
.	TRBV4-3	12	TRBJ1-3	ASSLRGVGNTIY
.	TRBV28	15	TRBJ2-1	ASSSLSSGSSYNEQF
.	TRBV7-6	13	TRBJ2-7	ASSLETGSSYEQY
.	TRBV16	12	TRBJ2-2	ASSQSVPEGLMF
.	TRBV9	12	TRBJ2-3	ASSGTDHTDTQY
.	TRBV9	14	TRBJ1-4	ASSQRGSATNEKLF
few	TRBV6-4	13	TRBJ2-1	ASSEGDRDFNEQF
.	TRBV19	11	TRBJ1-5	ASRGTGDQPQH
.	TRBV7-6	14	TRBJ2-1	ASSLLAGRAYNEQF
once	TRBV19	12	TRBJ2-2	ASSLGPVTGELF
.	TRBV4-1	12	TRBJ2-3	ASSQGLAGVAQY
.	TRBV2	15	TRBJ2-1	ASSGALTSVTYNEQF
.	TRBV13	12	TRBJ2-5	ASSSTTGARTQY
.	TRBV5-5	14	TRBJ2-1	ASSPPGQGMGGEQF
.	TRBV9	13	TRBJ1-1	ASSVGGQASTEAF
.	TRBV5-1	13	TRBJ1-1	ASSALDRPNTEAF
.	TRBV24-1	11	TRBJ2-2	ATRQGAAGELF
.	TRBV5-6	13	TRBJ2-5	ASSPMTAFQETQY
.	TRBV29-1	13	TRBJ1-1	SVEGLGQGGTEAF
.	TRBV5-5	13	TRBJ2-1	ASSLFSGGYNEQF
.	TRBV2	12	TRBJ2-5	ASSAGLAEETQY
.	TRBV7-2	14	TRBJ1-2	ASSYTPTGGNYGYT
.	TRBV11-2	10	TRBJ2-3	ASSLFRDTQY
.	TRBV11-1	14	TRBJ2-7	ASSLVASGGPYEQY
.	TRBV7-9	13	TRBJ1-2	ASSSPRVANYGYT
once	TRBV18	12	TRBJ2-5	ASSPLGFQETQY
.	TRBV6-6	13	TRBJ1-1	ASSEGPGGHTEAF
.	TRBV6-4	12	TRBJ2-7	ARDGTGNPYEQY
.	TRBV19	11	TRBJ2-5	ASANAARETQY
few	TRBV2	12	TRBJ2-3	ASGPGGHTDTQY
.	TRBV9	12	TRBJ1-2	ASSVDRDGRGYT
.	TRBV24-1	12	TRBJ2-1	ATSDLGRGNEQF